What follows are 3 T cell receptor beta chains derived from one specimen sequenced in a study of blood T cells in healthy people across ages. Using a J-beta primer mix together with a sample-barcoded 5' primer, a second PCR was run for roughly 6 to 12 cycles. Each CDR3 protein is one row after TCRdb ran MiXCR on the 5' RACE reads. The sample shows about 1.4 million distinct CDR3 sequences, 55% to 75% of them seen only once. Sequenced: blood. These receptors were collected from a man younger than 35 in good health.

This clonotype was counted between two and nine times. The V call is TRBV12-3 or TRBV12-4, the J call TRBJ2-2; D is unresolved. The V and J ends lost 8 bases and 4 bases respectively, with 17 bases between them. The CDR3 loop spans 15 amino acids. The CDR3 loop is CASENLEAGTGELFF. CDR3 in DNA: TGTGCCAGCGAGAACCTTGAAGCTGGCACCGGGGAGCTGTTTTTT.

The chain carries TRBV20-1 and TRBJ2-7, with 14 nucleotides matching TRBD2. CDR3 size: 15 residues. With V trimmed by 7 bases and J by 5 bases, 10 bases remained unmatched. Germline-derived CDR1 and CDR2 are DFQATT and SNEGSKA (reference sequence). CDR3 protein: CSGRRLAGGRNEQYF. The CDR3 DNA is TGCAGTGGAAGACGACTAGCGGGGGGGAGGAACGAGCAGTACTTC.

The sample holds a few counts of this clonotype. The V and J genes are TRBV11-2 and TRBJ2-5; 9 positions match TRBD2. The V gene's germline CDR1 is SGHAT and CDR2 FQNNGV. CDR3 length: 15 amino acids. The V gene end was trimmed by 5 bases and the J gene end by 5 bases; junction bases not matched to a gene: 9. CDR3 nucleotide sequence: TGTGCCAGCAGCCCCTCGGCGGGAGGGGGGGAGACCCAGTACTTC. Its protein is CASSPSAGGGETQYF.